This TCR beta chain was identified in a study of shared clonotypes between healthy human individuals. Notes on the study in general: Exclusively blood specimens were collected; tissue repertoires likely differ.

Per germline, CDR1 MDHEN and CDR2 SYDVKM. CDR3 length equals 18 residues. V lost 2 bases, J lost 0 bases, and 17 bases lay in between. Note on this clone: Antigen unknown.

The repertoire was sequenced with immunoSEQ multiplex PCR; TCRdb's copy has only in-frame clones and lacks some. The table includes roughly 1 million clones, approximately 76% detected once. V and J are TRBV28 and TRBJ1-3; no clear D. This TCR was sampled from a man younger than 35 in good health. Sequences were obtained from memory CD4+ T cells sorted from blood. Subset: CD45RA-negative fraction. DNA for the CDR3: TGTGCCAGCAGTTTAGATGGTTGGATTGCTACCTCTGGAAACACCATATATTTT. Amino acid sequence: CASSLDGWIATSGNTIYF.